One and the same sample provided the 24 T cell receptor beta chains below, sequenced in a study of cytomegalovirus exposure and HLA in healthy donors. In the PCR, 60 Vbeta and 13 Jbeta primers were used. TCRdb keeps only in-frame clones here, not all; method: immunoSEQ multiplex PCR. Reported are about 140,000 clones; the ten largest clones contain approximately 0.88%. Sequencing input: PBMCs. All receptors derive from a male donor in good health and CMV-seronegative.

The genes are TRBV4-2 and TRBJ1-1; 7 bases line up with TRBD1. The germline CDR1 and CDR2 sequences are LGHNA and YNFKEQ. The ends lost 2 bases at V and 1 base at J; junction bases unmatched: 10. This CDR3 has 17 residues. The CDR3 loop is CASSQSFIGTANTEAFF. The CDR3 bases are TGTGCCAGCAGCCAAAGTTTTATTGGGACAGCGAACACTGAAGCTTTCTTT.

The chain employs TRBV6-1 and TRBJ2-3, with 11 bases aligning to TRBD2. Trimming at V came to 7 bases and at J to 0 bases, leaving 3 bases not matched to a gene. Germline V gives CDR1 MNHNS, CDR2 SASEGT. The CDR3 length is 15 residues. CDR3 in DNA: TGTGCCAGCATTCGGACTAGCGGGAGCACAGATACGCAGTATTTT. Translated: CASIRTSGSTDTQYF.

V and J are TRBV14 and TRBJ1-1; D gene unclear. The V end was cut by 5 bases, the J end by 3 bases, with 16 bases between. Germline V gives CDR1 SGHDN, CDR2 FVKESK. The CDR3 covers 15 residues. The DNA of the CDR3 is TGTGCCAGCAGCGCGATAGGCGCGGGCGACACTGAAGCTTTCTTT. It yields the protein CASSAIGAGDTEAFF.

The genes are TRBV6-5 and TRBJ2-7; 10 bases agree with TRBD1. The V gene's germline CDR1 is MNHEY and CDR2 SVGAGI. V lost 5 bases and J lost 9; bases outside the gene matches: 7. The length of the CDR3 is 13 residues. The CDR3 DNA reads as TGTGCCAGCAGTCGGGGGACAGGGGAGGCGCAGTACTTC. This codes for CASSRGTGEAQYF.

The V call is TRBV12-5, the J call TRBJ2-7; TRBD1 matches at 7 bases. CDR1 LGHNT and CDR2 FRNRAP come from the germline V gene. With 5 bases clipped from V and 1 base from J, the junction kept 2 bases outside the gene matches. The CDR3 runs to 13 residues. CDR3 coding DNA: TGTGCTAGTGGTCTGGGACAGTCCTACGAGCAGTACTTC. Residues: CASGLGQSYEQYF.

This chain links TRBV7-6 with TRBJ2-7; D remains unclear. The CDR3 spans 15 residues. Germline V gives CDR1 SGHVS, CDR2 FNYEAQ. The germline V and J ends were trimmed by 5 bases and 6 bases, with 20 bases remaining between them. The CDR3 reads CASSPGKRPDGEQYF. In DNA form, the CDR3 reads TGTGCCAGCAGCCCCGGAAAGAGGCCCGACGGCGAGCAGTACTTC.

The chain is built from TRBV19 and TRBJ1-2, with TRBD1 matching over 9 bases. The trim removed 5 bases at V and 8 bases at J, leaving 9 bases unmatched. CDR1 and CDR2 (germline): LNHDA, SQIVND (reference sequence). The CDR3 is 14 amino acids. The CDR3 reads CASSSGTGFVGYTF. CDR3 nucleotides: TGTGCCAGTAGTTCCGGGACAGGGTTCGTGGGCTACACCTTC.

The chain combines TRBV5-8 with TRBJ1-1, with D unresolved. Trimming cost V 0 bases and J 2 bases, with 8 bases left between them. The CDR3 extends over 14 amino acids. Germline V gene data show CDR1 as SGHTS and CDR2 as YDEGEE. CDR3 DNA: TGTGCCAGCAGCTTGGGCGGCATCAACACTGAAGCTTTCTTT. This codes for CASSLGGINTEAFF.

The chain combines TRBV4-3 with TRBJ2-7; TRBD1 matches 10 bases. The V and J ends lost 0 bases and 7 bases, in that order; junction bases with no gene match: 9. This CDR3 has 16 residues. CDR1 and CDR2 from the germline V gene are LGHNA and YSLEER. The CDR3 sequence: CASSQDAGTGEREQYF. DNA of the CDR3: TGCGCCAGCAGCCAAGATGCCGGGACAGGGGAGAGGGAGCAGTACTTC.

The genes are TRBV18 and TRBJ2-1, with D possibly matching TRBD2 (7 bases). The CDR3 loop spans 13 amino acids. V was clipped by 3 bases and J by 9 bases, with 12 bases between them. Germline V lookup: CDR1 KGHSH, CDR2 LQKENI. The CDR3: CASSPGASGEQFF. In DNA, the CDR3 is TGTGCCAGCTCACCGGGGGCTAGCGGTGAGCAGTTCTTC. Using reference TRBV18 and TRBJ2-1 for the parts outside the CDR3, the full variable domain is NAGVMQNPRHLVRRRGQEARLRCSPMKGHSHVYWYRQLPEEGLKFMVYLQKENIIDESGMPKERFSAEFPKEGPSILRIQQVVRGDSAAYFCASSPGASGEQFFGPGTRLTVL.

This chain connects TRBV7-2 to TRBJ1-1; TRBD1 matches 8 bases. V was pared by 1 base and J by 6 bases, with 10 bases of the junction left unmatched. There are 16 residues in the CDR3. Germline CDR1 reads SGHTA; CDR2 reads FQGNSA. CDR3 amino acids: CASSLEPNRGIAEAFF. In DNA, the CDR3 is TGTGCCAGCAGCTTAGAGCCGAACAGGGGGATCGCTGAAGCTTTCTTT.

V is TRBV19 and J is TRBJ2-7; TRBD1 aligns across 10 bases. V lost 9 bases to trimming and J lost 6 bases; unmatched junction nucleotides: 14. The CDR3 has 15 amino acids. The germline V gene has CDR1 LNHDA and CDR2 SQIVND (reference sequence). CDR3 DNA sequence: TGTGCCAGCGACCTGGGACAGGGGCTCGGGAGCGAGCAGTACTTC. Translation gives CASDLGQGLGSEQYF.

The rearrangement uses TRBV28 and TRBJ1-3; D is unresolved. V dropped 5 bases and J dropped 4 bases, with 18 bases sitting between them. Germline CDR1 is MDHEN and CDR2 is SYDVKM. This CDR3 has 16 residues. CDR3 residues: CASSLQFQRSGNTIYF. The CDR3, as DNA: TGTGCCAGCAGTCTGCAGTTTCAGAGGTCCGGAAACACCATATATTTT. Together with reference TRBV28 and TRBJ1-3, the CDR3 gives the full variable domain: DVKVTQSSRYLVKRTGEKVFLECVQDMDHENMFWYRQDPGLGLRLIYFSYDVKMKEKGDIPEGYSVSREKKERFSLILESASTNQTSMYLCASSLQFQRSGNTIYFGEGSWLTVV.

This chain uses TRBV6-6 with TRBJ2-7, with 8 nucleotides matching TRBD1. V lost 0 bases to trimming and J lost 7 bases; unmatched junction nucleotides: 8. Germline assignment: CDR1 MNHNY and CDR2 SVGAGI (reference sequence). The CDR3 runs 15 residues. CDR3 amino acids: CASSYSTDRVWEQYF. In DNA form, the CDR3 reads TGTGCCAGCAGTTACTCGACGGACAGGGTGTGGGAGCAGTACTTC.

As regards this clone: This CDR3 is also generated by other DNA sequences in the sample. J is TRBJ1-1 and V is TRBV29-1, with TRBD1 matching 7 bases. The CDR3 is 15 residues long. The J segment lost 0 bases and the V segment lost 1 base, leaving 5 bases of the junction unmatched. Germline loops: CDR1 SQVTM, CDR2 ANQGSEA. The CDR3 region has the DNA TGCAGCGTTGAAGTAAGGGGGCGAATGAACACTGAAGCTTTCTTT. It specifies CSVEVRGRMNTEAFF.

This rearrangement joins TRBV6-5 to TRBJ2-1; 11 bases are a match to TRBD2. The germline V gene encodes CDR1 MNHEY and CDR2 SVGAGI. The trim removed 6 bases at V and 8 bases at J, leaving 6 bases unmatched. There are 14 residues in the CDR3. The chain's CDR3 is CASSPSGGPHEQFF. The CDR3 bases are TGTGCCAGCAGCCCTAGCGGGGGGCCCCATGAGCAGTTCTTC.

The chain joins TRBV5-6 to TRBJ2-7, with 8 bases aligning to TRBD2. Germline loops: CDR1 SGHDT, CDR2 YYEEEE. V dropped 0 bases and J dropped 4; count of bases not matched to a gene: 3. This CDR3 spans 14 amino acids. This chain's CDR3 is CASSLELAVYEQYF. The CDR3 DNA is TGTGCCAGCAGCTTGGAACTAGCGGTTTACGAGCAGTACTTC.

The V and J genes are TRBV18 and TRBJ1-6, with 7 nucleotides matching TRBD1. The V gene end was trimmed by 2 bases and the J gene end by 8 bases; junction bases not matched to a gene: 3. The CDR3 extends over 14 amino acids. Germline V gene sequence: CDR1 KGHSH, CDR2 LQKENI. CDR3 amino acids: CASSPKGADSPLHF. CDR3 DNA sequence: TGTGCCAGCTCACCAAAGGGGGCAGATTCACCCCTCCACTTT.

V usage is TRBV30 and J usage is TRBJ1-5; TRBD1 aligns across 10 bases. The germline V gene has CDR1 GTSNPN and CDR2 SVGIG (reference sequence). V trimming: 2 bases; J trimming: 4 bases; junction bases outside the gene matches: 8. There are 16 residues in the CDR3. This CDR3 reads CAWSLKGGQGNQPQHF. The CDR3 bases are TGTGCCTGGAGTCTCAAGGGGGGACAGGGGAATCAGCCCCAGCATTTT.

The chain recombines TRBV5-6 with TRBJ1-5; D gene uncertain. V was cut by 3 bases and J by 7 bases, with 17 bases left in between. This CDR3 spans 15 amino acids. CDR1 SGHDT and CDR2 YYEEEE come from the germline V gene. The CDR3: CASSSVEKVGQPQHF. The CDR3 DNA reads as TGTGCCAGCAGCTCTGTGGAGAAGGTCGGACAGCCCCAGCATTTT.

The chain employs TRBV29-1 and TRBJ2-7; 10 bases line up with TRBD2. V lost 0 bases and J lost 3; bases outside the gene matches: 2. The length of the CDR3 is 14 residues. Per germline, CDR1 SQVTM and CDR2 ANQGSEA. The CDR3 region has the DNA TGCAGCGTTGAAGACGGGACTAGCGACTACGAGCAGTACTTC. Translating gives CSVEDGTSDYEQYF.

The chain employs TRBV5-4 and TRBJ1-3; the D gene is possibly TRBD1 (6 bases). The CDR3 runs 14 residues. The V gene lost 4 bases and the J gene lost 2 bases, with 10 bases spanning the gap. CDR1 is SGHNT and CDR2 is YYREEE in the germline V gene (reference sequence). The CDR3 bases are TGTGCCAGCAGCCTAGACAGGACTGGAAACACCATATATTTT. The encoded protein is CASSLDRTGNTIYF.

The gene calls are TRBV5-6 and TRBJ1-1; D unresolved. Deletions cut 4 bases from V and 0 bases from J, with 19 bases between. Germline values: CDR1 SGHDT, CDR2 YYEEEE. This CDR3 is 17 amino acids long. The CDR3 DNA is TGTGCCAGCAGCACCCGGTTTCCGTCAACCATGAACACTGAAGCTTTCTTT. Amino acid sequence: CASSTRFPSTMNTEAFF.

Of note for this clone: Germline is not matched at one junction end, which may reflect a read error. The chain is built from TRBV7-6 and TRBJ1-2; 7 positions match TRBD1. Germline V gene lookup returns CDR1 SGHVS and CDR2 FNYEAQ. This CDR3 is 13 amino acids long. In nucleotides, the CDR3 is TGTGTCAGCAGCGCGGGACAGTTGGATGGCTACACCTTC. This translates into CVSSAGQLDGYTF.